This paragraph covers one T cell receptor beta chain sequence. Its cognate antigen is unknown. Drawing of blood for sampling happened at baseline, at cycle 4 day 1, and at cycle 7 day 1. Some clones are missing from TCRdb's copy, which holds only in-frame ones; the method was immunoSEQ multiplex PCR. The table includes roughly 75,000 clones, roughly 89% detected once. This entry comes from a study of OX40 agonist ivuxolimab in advanced cancers. Regarding the study as a whole: Normalized T-cell clonal expansion was also low in some nonresponders. Averaging showed that CD8+ T cells had more expanded clones than CD4+ did.

The ends were cut back, 8 bases at V and 6 bases at J, with 14 bases in the middle. CDR1 and CDR2 (germline): MRHNA, SNTAGT. This CDR3 spans 13 amino acids. The sample was CD4+ or CD8+ T cells sorted from blood, taken in a trial of the OX40 agonist ivuxolimab. This sequence was found in an adult with an advanced solid tumor such as melanoma, head and neck, liver or kidney cancer. The rearrangement uses TRBV6-4 and TRBJ2-1; D is perhaps TRBD2 (6 bases). The CDR3 nucleotides are TGTGCCAGCGCATCAGGACTATTCAATGAGCAGTTCTTC. This codes for CASASGLFNEQFF.